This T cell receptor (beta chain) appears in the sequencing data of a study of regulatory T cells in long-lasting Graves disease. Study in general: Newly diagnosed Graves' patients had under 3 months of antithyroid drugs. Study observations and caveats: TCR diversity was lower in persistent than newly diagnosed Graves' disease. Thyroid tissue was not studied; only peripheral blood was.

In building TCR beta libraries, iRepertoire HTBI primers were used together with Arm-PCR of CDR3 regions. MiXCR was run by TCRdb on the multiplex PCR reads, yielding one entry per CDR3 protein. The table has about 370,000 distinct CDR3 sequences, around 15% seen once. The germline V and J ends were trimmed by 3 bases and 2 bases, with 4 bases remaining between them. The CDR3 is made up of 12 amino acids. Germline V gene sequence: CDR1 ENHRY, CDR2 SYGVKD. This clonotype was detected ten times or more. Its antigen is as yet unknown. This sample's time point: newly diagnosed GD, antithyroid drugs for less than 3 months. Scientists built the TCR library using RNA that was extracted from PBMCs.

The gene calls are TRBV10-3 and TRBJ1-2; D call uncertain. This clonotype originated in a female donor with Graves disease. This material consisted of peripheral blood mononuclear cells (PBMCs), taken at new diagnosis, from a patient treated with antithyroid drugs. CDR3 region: CAISDRNYGYTF. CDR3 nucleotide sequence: TGTGCCATCAGTGACCGCAACTATGGCTACACCTTC.